The 32 T cell receptor beta chains below all came from one sample that was sequenced in a study of T cell responses to AZD1222 COVID-19 vaccine. Generated by immunoSEQ multiplex PCR, the TCRdb table keeps only in-frame clones and is missing some. The sample shows roughly 110,000 clones, 91% of them seen only once. Sequencing was performed on peripheral blood, taken on day 0 of AZD1222 vaccination. The receptors derive from an adult in good health.

The chain uses TRBV12-5 and TRBJ1-1, with a weak D call TRBD1 (6 bases). Per the germline V gene, CDR1 is LGHNT and CDR2 is FRNRAP. The CDR3 sequence is 15 residues long. V shed 7 bases and J shed 4 bases, with 19 bases lying between them. CDR3 sequence: CASAPGGGGSTEAFF. CDR3 nucleotides: TGTGCTAGTGCCCCGGGGGGGGGCGGGAGCACTGAAGCTTTCTTT.

This chain joins TRBV6-5 and TRBJ2-5; 8 bases match TRBD2. Losses at the gene ends were 4 bases for V and 3 bases for J; bases not matched to a gene: 4. CDR1 MNHEY and CDR2 SVGAGI come from the germline V gene. The CDR3 has 14 residues. The CDR3 nucleotides are TGTGCCAGCAGTTCCCCGGGGGGGAAAGAGACCCAGTACTTC. Translated: CASSSPGGKETQYF.

The chain recombines TRBV7-3 with TRBJ1-1; D not certain. The CDR3 loop spans 13 amino acids. Trimming took 5 bases from V and 2 from J, leaving 9 bases between them. Germline values: CDR1 SGHTA, CDR2 FQGTGA. Here the CDR3 DNA reads TGTGCCAGCAGCCAAGGAACCAACACTGAAGCTTTCTTT. The encoded protein is CASSQGTNTEAFF. Full variable domain (remainder filled in from reference TRBV7-3 and TRBJ1-1): GAGVSQTPSNKVTEKGKYVELRCDPISGHTALYWYRQSLGQGPEFLIYFQGTGAADDSGLPNDRFFAVRPEGSVSTLKIQRTERGDSAVYLCASSQGTNTEAFFGQGTRLTVV.

V gene TRBV19 combines with J gene TRBJ2-3; D possibly matches TRBD1 or TRBD2 (5 bases each). The germline CDR1 and CDR2 sequences are LNHDA and SQIVND (reference sequence). The germline V and J ends were trimmed by 4 bases and 5 bases, with 13 bases remaining between them. The CDR3 consists of 14 residues. The DNA of the CDR3 is TGTGCCAGTAGTAGGCCGGGGCAAGGAGATACGCAGTATTTT. Translation: CASSRPGQGDTQYF.

The gene calls are TRBV4-3 and TRBJ1-3; 7 bases fit TRBD1. The V gene end was trimmed by 0 bases and the J gene end by 0 bases; junction bases not matched to a gene: 5. Germline V gene data show CDR1 as LGHNA and CDR2 as YSLEER. The CDR3 sequence is 17 residues long. Here the CDR3 reads CASSQDTGQFSGNTIYF. Here the CDR3 DNA reads TGCGCCAGCAGCCAAGATACGGGACAGTTCTCTGGAAACACCATATATTTT.

The CDR3 sequence: CASTPLDGNTIYF. The CDR3 bases are TGTGCCAGCACCCCCCTTGACGGAAACACCATATATTTT. The chain is built from TRBV6-5 and TRBJ1-3; D gene unclear. Germline CDR1 reads MNHEY; CDR2 reads SVGAGI. Trimming left V 7 bases short and J 4 bases short, with 11 bases between. This CDR3 is 13 amino acids long.

This chain uses TRBV7-9 with TRBJ1-2; TRBD1 is a possible D gene (5 bases). The CDR3 consists of 12 residues. The ends were cut back, 7 bases at V and 8 bases at J, with 14 bases in the middle. Looked up from germline, CDR1 is SEHNR and CDR2 is FQNEAQ (reference sequence). CDR3 bases: TGTGCCAGCATCTCCCCGGGGGGAGGCTACACCTTC. It translates to CASISPGGGYTF.

The rearrangement links TRBV18 to TRBJ2-3; no clear D. The V gene's germline CDR1 is KGHSH and CDR2 LQKENI. The CDR3 loop spans 12 amino acids. The V gene lost 3 bases and the J gene lost 2 bases, with 3 bases spanning the gap. The CDR3 DNA reads as TGTGCCAGCTCACCGATCACAGATACGCAGTATTTT. Its protein is CASSPITDTQYF.

This clone was counted a few times. The chain combines TRBV6-2 or TRBV6-3 with TRBJ2-5; 9 positions match TRBD2. Trimming took 5 bases from V and 5 from J; bases not matched to a gene: 6. The CDR3 runs to 14 residues. Germline V gene sequence: CDR1 MNHEY, CDR2 SVGEGT. CDR3 bases: TGTGCCAGCAGTACCGGGACTAGCTACGAGACCCAGTACTTC. Translated, it gives CASSTGTSYETQYF.

The chain has TRBV5-6 and TRBJ2-1; 8 positions match TRBD1. Losses at the gene ends were 6 bases for V and 4 bases for J; bases not matched to a gene: 9. This CDR3 comprises 15 residues. The V gene's germline CDR1 is SGHDT and CDR2 YYEEEE. The chain's CDR3 is CASTVPGGAYNEQFF. In DNA form, the CDR3 reads TGTGCCAGCACCGTACCAGGGGGCGCTTACAATGAGCAGTTCTTC. Supplemented by reference TRBV5-6 and TRBJ2-1, the full variable domain reads DAGVTQSPTHLIKTRGQQVTLRCSPKSGHDTVSWYQQALGQGPQFIFQYYEEEERQRGNFPDRFSGHQFPNYSSELNVNALLLGDSALYLCASTVPGGAYNEQFFGPGTRLTVL.

The table lists this clone with a few counts. The rearrangement joins TRBV7-8 to TRBJ1-1, with a weak D call TRBD1 (5 bases). The germline V gene encodes CDR1 SGHVS and CDR2 FQNEAQ. V was pared by 5 bases and J by 7 bases, with 11 bases between. The CDR3 length is 12 residues. CDR3 coding DNA: TGTGCCAGCAGCCGCCGGGACGGTGAAGCTTTCTTT. Its translation is CASSRRDGEAFF. The entire variable domain, with the rest obtained from reference TRBV7-8 and TRBJ1-1, is as follows: GAGVSQSPRYKVAKRGQDVALRCDPISGHVSLFWYQQALGQGPEFLTYFQNEAQLDKSGLPSDRFFAERPEGSVSTLKIQRTQQEDSAVYLCASSRRDGEAFFGQGTRLTVV.

The chain combines TRBV5-8 with TRBJ1-3; D is possibly TRBD1 (6 bases). The CDR3 spans 15 residues. The germline V gene has CDR1 SGHTS and CDR2 YDEGEE. V was pared by 3 bases and J by 0 bases, with 10 bases between. CDR3 in amino acids: CASSSSGDSGNTIYF. As DNA, the CDR3 is TGTGCCAGCAGCTCTTCAGGGGACTCTGGAAACACCATATATTTT.

V usage is TRBV4-1 and J usage is TRBJ1-2, with TRBD1 matching over 11 bases. This CDR3 has 16 amino acids. Germline V lookup: CDR1 MGHRA, CDR2 YSYEKL. The J segment lost 7 bases and the V segment lost 0 bases, leaving 7 bases of the junction unmatched. CDR3 DNA sequence: TGCGCCAGCAGCCAAGATCCGGACAGGGGGCGGGTTGGCTACACCTTC. This translates into CASSQDPDRGRVGYTF.

The chain is built from TRBV5-1 and TRBJ2-7; D possibly corresponds to TRBD2 (6 bases). Per the germline V gene, CDR1 is SGHRS and CDR2 is YFSETQ. This CDR3 has 14 residues. V was shortened by 4 bases and J by 9 bases, with 20 bases between the two germline ends. The CDR3 spells CASSGGTPFLGQYF. CDR3 coding DNA: TGCGCCAGCAGCGGCGGGACTCCTTTTCTGGGGCAGTACTTC.

The chain is built from TRBV10-3 and TRBJ1-4; no firm D call. The V and J ends lost 6 bases and 0 bases respectively, with 5 bases between them. Germline CDR1 and CDR2: ENHRY and SYGVKD. This CDR3 region has 13 residues. In nucleotides, the CDR3 is TGTGCCATCAGAGGGACAACTAATGAAAAACTGTTTTTT. It translates to CAIRGTTNEKLFF.

The chain employs TRBV3-1 (or the pseudogene TRBV3-2) and TRBJ1-2, with TRBD1 matching over 8 bases. The CDR3 runs 18 residues. J lost 0 bases, V lost 4 bases, and 13 bases had no gene match. Germline loops: CDR1 LGHDT, CDR2 YNNKEL (reference sequence). The CDR3 DNA reads as TGTGCCAGCAGCCCATCGGGGACAGGTCGTCGAGCTAACTATGGCTACACCTTC. This encodes CASSPSGTGRRANYGYTF.

The V and J genes are TRBV19 and TRBJ2-7; a possible D gene is TRBD2 (5 bases). The germline V gene has CDR1 LNHDA and CDR2 SQIVND (reference sequence). The V end lost 6 bases, the J end lost 1 base, and 13 bases lay between the germline ends. The length of the CDR3 is 14 residues. DNA for the CDR3: TGTGCCAGTAGCCCGCGGGTCTATTCCTACGAGCAGTACTTC. As protein: CASSPRVYSYEQYF.

V gene TRBV13 combines with J gene TRBJ2-5; 8 bases are a match to TRBD2. The junction had 9 bases not matched to a gene; V was cut back by 1 base and J by 8 bases. The length of the CDR3 is 15 residues. Germline V gives CDR1 PRHDT, CDR2 FYEKMQ (reference sequence). In DNA, the CDR3 is TGTGCCAGCAGCTTAGTCGGGGGGGCCACGAGCACCCAGTACTTC. The encoded protein is CASSLVGGATSTQYF.

The chain combines TRBV18 with TRBJ1-4; D might be TRBD1 (5 bases). The CDR3 covers 16 residues. Trimming removed 3 bases at V and 0 bases at J, with 11 bases between. Germline V CDR1 and CDR2: KGHSH, LQKENI. The CDR3 loop reads CASSPGRETTNEKLFF. CDR3 sequence (DNA): TGTGCCAGCTCACCTGGCAGGGAAACAACTAATGAAAAACTGTTTTTT.

This clone was counted a single time. The chain employs TRBV7-3 and TRBJ2-4; 11 bases agree with TRBD1. Germline V gene sequence: CDR1 SGHTA, CDR2 FQGTGA. The V segment lost 4 bases and the J segment 8 bases; nucleotides outside the gene matches: 1. This CDR3 spans 13 amino acids. The CDR3 DNA follows: TGTGCCAGCAGCTGGGGACAGGGGGACATTCAGTACTTC. Its protein is CASSWGQGDIQYF. The variable domain in full, completed from reference TRBV7-3 and TRBJ2-4, reads GAGVSQTPSNKVTEKGKYVELRCDPISGHTALYWYRQSLGQGPEFLIYFQGTGAADDSGLPNDRFFAVRPEGSVSTLKIQRTERGDSAVYLCASSWGQGDIQYFGAGTRLSVL.

The chain joins TRBV19 to TRBJ1-5; a possible D gene is TRBD1 (5 bases). CDR3 length: 15 amino acids. V was clipped by 5 bases and J by 7 bases, with 18 bases between them. The germline V gene has CDR1 LNHDA and CDR2 SQIVND (reference sequence). The CDR3 loop is CASSFLPKGQQPQHF. In nucleotides, the CDR3 is TGTGCCAGTAGTTTCTTGCCTAAGGGGCAACAGCCCCAGCATTTT.

The chain links TRBV30 to TRBJ2-1; D remains ambiguous. Trimming took 1 base from V and 2 from J, leaving 0 bases between them. From germline, CDR1 is GTSNPN and CDR2 SVGIG (reference sequence). There are 11 residues in the CDR3. The CDR3 DNA follows: TGTGCCTGGAGTGCCTACAATGAGCAGTTCTTC. This codes for CAWSAYNEQFF.

J is TRBJ2-7 and V is TRBV4-1; D ambiguous. The CDR3 has 14 residues. V lost 0 bases and J 2 bases, leaving 8 bases between the germline ends. CDR1 is MGHRA and CDR2 is YSYEKL in the germline V gene. CDR3 nucleotides: TGCGCCAGCAGCCAAGACGGCCGCCCCTACGAGCAGTACTTC. Its protein product is CASSQDGRPYEQYF.

This chain links TRBV11-2 with TRBJ1-1, with D maybe TRBD1 (6 bases). Germline V gene data show CDR1 as SGHAT and CDR2 as FQNNGV. Trimming left V 5 bases short and J 5 bases short, with 12 bases between. The CDR3 has 13 amino acids. This CDR3 is CASSRGQRTEAFF. Written as DNA, the CDR3 is TGTGCCAGCAGCCGTGGACAGAGGACTGAAGCTTTCTTT.

The chain couples TRBV24-1 to TRBJ1-2, with unresolved D. The germline V gene has CDR1 KGHDR and CDR2 SFDVKD. This CDR3 contains 12 residues. Trimming cost V 6 bases and J 4 bases, with 8 bases left between them. The CDR3 region is CATSSAGYGYTF. The CDR3 DNA is TGTGCCACCAGTTCTGCCGGCTATGGCTACACCTTC.

The rearrangement joins TRBV7-2 to TRBJ1-5; D call uncertain. CDR3 length: 14 residues. Trimming took 2 bases from V and 11 from J, leaving 16 bases between them. The germline V gene encodes CDR1 SGHTA and CDR2 FQGNSA. DNA of the CDR3: TGTGCCAGCAGCTTATATGGGAGTGCCGAAACCCAGCATTTT. This codes for CASSLYGSAETQHF.

The chain recombines TRBV6-2 or TRBV6-3 with TRBJ2-3; D is unresolved. The germline CDR1 and CDR2 sequences are MNHEY and SVGEGT. The CDR3 has 11 residues. Deletions cut 6 bases from V and 6 bases from J, with 7 bases between. This CDR3 is CASSNSDTQYF. For the CDR3, the DNA is TGTGCCAGCAGCAACAGCGATACGCAGTATTTT.

The J gene is TRBJ2-7, the V gene TRBV9, with D perhaps TRBD2 (6 bases). In germline, CDR1 is SGDLS, CDR2 YYNGEE. The V and J ends lost 4 bases and 5 bases respectively, with 13 bases between them. This CDR3 region has 13 residues. DNA of the CDR3: TGTGCCAGCAGCCTCCGGGGGAGCAACGAGCAGTACTTC. It translates to CASSLRGSNEQYF.

The chain recombines TRBV18 with TRBJ2-4; TRBD1 matches at 12 bases. Looked up from germline, CDR1 is KGHSH and CDR2 is LQKENI. J was trimmed by 3 bases and V by 8 bases; bases with no gene match: 17. CDR3 length: 19 amino acids. CDR3: CASGTLAGTGGAGKNIQYF. Here the CDR3 DNA reads TGTGCCAGCGGCACTCTAGCCGGGACAGGGGGCGCGGGCAAAAACATTCAGTACTTC.

The genes are TRBV29-1 and TRBJ1-4; 7 positions match TRBD1. This CDR3 comprises 14 residues. V gave up 5 bases and J gave up 7 bases; unmatched junction bases: 10. Germline V gene lookup returns CDR1 SQVTM and CDR2 ANQGSEA. CDR3 DNA sequence: TGCAGCGTTATTGTAAGGGGGCGCGGTGAAAAACTGTTTTTT. This sequence encodes CSVIVRGRGEKLFF.

A single count supports this clone. The chain employs TRBV5-1 and TRBJ1-3, with 8 nucleotides matching TRBD1. The trim removed 1 base at V and 4 bases at J, leaving 4 bases unmatched. CDR1 and CDR2 (germline): SGHRS, YFSETQ. The length of the CDR3 is 15 residues. The CDR3 sequence: CASSLRTGIGNTIYF. CDR3 in DNA: TGCGCCAGCAGCTTGAGGACAGGGATAGGAAACACCATATATTTT.

The chain is built from TRBV19 and TRBJ1-1, with TRBD1 identical over 10 bases. Germline assignment: CDR1 LNHDA and CDR2 SQIVND (reference sequence). There are 14 residues in the CDR3. With V trimmed by 3 bases and J by 3 bases, 1 base remained unmatched. This CDR3 is CASSIGTGDTEAFF. CDR3 nucleotide sequence: TGTGCCAGTAGTATTGGGACAGGGGACACTGAAGCTTTCTTT.